This T cell receptor (beta chain) is drawn from a study of blood T cell repertoires in COVID-19. Study overall: Acute and convalescent COVID-19 samples came from the United States, Italy and Spain.

Looked up from germline, CDR1 is SGDLS and CDR2 is YYNGEE. This CDR3 is built from 15 residues. The ends were cut back, 4 bases at V and 4 bases at J, with 15 bases in the middle. The table came from immunoSEQ multiplex PCR; TCRdb's copy has only in-frame clones and leaves some out. The repertoire holds hundreds of thousands of clones, 89% seen once, with 0.7% to 1% in the top ten. Sequenced material: peripheral blood. The gene calls are TRBV9 and TRBJ2-1; possible D gene TRBD2, 6 bases. This clonotype originated in a young man with COVID-19, enrolled during active disease. Here the CDR3 DNA reads TGTGCCAGCAGCTCTCGGGTAGCGGAATACAATGAGCAGTTCTTC. Translating gives CASSSRVAEYNEQFF.